This T cell receptor beta chain appears in the sequencing data of a study of shared clonotypes between healthy human individuals. Whole-study findings and limits: Shared clonotypes across all four donors exceeded non-shared ones in generation probability. With a handful of donors compared, around 5% of naive CD4 clonotypes were shared. Deeper or shallower sequencing was expected to change how clonotypes are shared among donors.

Adult donors, all healthy and HIV-negative, had no recent acute infections or vaccinations. Sequencing used immunoSEQ multiplex PCR; TCRdb keeps in-frame clones, though not all of them. The profile shows some 2.1 million clones, around 95% of them singletons. Germline V lookup: CDR1 SGHTA, CDR2 FQGNSA. The V and J ends lost 5 bases and 3 bases respectively, with 8 bases between them. The CDR3 is 12 amino acids. Comment on this clone: Its antigen is currently unknown.

The sequence derives from a man between 18 and 35 years old in good health. Material: naive CD4+ T cells sorted from blood. Subset indicated: CD45RA+ positively selected. This sequence joins TRBV7-2 and TRBJ2-7, with D unclear. The CDR3 DNA is TGTGCCAGCAGCCCTAACCTCTACGAGCAGTACTTC. This gives the protein CASSPNLYEQYF.